These T cell receptor beta chains were read from a single sample in a study of cytotoxic CD8 clonotypes in ibrutinib-treated CLL. The assay was immunoSEQ multiplex PCR, and TCRdb's table has in-frame clones only and misses some. The data contain 50,000 or so clones, over 65% of them singletons. Sequencing used PBMCs, obtained after 24 months of ibrutinib treatment. Receptors were obtained from a human donor with chronic lymphocytic leukemia. CDR3s include the opening cysteine and the closing phenylalanine or tryptophan. A D gene is named only where the DNA matches it firmly. Size tells how often a clone was seen (once, few, many) or the class of an expanded clone, and some rows leave it out.

clone size: NA
V gene: TRBV4-1
D gene: TRBD1
J gene: TRBJ1-2
CDR3 DNA: TGCGCCAGCAGTCAAACAGGGGTGGGAGGCTACACCTTC
CDR3 protein: CASSQTGVGGYTF

clone size: NA
V gene: TRBV6-5
D gene: TRBD1
J gene: TRBJ1-4
CDR3 DNA: TGTGCCAGCAGACGACAGGGCACTAATGAAAAACTGTTTTTT
CDR3 protein: CASRRQGTNEKLFF

clone size: NA
V gene: TRBV5-6
D gene: NA
J gene: TRBJ1-1
CDR3 DNA: TGTGCCAGCAGCTCCCCGGGGGGGATTGAAACTGAAGCTTTCTTT
CDR3 protein: CASSSPGGIETEAFF

clone size: NA
V gene: TRBV5-4
D gene: NA
J gene: TRBJ1-1
CDR3 DNA: TGTGCCAGCAGCTTGAAGGGGAACACTGAAGCTTTCTTT
CDR3 protein: CASSLKGNTEAFF

clone size: NA
V gene: TRBV7-9
D gene: NA
J gene: TRBJ2-3
CDR3 DNA: TGTGCCAGCACCGTGACGGGGACAACAGATACGCAGTATTTT
CDR3 protein: CASTVTGTTDTQYF

clone size: NA
V gene: TRBV28
D gene: NA
J gene: TRBJ1-2
CDR3 DNA: TGTGCCAGCACCGGACCCGCGGAAGTCTATGGCTACACCTTC
CDR3 protein: CASTGPAEVYGYTF

clone size: NA
V gene: TRBV18
D gene: NA
J gene: TRBJ1-5
CDR3 DNA: TGTGCCAGCTCACCACGGCAGTCCCAGGGGCCCCAGCATTTT
CDR3 protein: CASSPRQSQGPQHF

clone size: few
V gene: TRBV7-2
D gene: NA
J gene: TRBJ1-2
CDR3 DNA: TGTGCCAGCAGCTCCCTTTCCCGGGGGGCAGGGGGCTACACCTTC
CDR3 protein: CASSSLSRGAGGYTF

clone size: NA
V gene: TRBV4-2
D gene: TRBD2
J gene: TRBJ2-1
CDR3 DNA: TGTGCCAGCAGCCAAGATGTGGCGGGGGGTTACAATGAGCAGTTCTTC
CDR3 protein: CASSQDVAGGYNEQFF

clone size: NA
V gene: TRBV5-1
D gene: TRBD2
J gene: TRBJ2-7
CDR3 DNA: TGCGCCAGCAGCTTCGTGGCTAGCGGGGGCTCAACAGGAACCTACGAGCAGTACTTC
CDR3 protein: CASSFVASGGSTGTYEQYF

clone size: NA
V gene: TRBV6-5
D gene: TRBD1
J gene: TRBJ1-2
CDR3 DNA: TGTGCCAGCAGTTATCTCCCGACAGGGGCGGTTGGCTACACCTTC
CDR3 protein: CASSYLPTGAVGYTF

clone size: NA
V gene: TRBV30
D gene: TRBD2
J gene: TRBJ2-2
CDR3 DNA: TGTGCCTGGAGGCGACTAGCAAACACCGGGGAGCTGTTTTTT
CDR3 protein: CAWRRLANTGELFF

clone size: NA
V gene: TRBV21-1
D gene: NA
J gene: TRBJ2-7
CDR3 DNA: TGTGCCAGCAGCAAAGGTACGGGAGACCTCTCCTACGAGCAGTACTTC
CDR3 protein: CASSKGTGDLSYEQYF

clone size: NA
V gene: TRBV6-4
D gene: NA
J gene: TRBJ2-5
CDR3 DNA: TGTGCCAGCAGTGTAGGGCCCCAAGAGACCCAGTACTTC
CDR3 protein: CASSVGPQETQYF

clone size: NA
V gene: TRBV4-2
D gene: NA
J gene: TRBJ2-7
CDR3 DNA: TGTGCCAGCAGCCAACCGGGGGACTCTTCGGGGCAGTACTTC
CDR3 protein: CASSQPGDSSGQYF

clone size: NA
V gene: TRBV7-9
D gene: NA
J gene: TRBJ1-2
CDR3 DNA: TGTGCCAGCAGCTTAGAACATGGCTACACCTTC
CDR3 protein: CASSLEHGYTF

clone size: NA
V gene: TRBV27
D gene: TRBD1
J gene: TRBJ1-2
CDR3 DNA: TGTGCCAGCAGACCCCCGGGACAGGTTCGGGGCTACACCTTC
CDR3 protein: CASRPPGQVRGYTF

clone size: NA
V gene: TRBV9
D gene: TRBD1
J gene: TRBJ2-7
CDR3 DNA: TGTGCCAGCACCCCCTTTGGACAGGGTGACGAGCAGTACTTC
CDR3 protein: CASTPFGQGDEQYF

clone size: NA
V gene: TRBV19
D gene: NA
J gene: TRBJ2-4
CDR3 DNA: TGTGCCAGTATTGGTGGTCACATTCAGTACTTC
CDR3 protein: CASIGGHIQYF

clone size: NA
V gene: TRBV6-5
D gene: NA
J gene: TRBJ1-5
CDR3 DNA: TGTGCCAGCAGTTACTCTGTAGTCAGCAATCAGCCCCAGCATTTT
CDR3 protein: CASSYSVVSNQPQHF

clone size: NA
V gene: TRBV28
D gene: NA
J gene: TRBJ2-5
CDR3 DNA: TGTGCCAGCAGCCCCGGGACACAAAAAGAGACCCAGTACTTC
CDR3 protein: CASSPGTQKETQYF

clone size: NA
V gene: TRBV9
D gene: TRBD2
J gene: TRBJ2-1
CDR3 DNA: TGTGCCAGCAGCGTAGAGCCTAGCGGGTACAATGAGCAGTTCTTC
CDR3 protein: CASSVEPSGYNEQFF

clone size: NA
V gene: TRBV19
D gene: TRBD2
J gene: TRBJ2-4
CDR3 DNA: TGTGCCACTCGACTAGCGGGAGGTCAGGACATTCAGTACTTC
CDR3 protein: CATRLAGGQDIQYF

clone size: NA
V gene: TRBV27
D gene: TRBD2
J gene: TRBJ2-3
CDR3 DNA: TGTGCCAGCAGTTTTGTGGGACTACCCAACACAGATACGCAGTATTTT
CDR3 protein: CASSFVGLPNTDTQYF

clone size: NA
V gene: TRBV21-1
D gene: NA
J gene: TRBJ2-3
CDR3 DNA: TGTGCCAGCAGCAAAGAAGGGGTGAGAGATACGCAGTATTTT
CDR3 protein: CASSKEGVRDTQYF

clone size: NA
V gene: TRBV9
D gene: TRBD2
J gene: TRBJ2-7
CDR3 DNA: TGTGCCAGCAGCGTAGGAGCGGCTAGCGGGAGGCACTTATCCTACGAGCAGTACTTC
CDR3 protein: CASSVGAASGRHLSYEQYF

clone size: NA
V gene: TRBV18
D gene: NA
J gene: TRBJ1-2
CDR3 DNA: TGTGCCAGCTCACCACAGTTCAGAGATGGCTACACCTTC
CDR3 protein: CASSPQFRDGYTF

clone size: few
V gene: TRBV6-6
D gene: NA
J gene: TRBJ1-5
CDR3 DNA: TGTGCCAGCAGCACCCGGGACAAACTTGGTCAGCCCCAGCATTTT
CDR3 protein: CASSTRDKLGQPQHF